The present T cell receptor beta chain was sequenced within a study of blood T cell repertoires in COVID-19. Seattle participants joined during active infection and were tracked over time. Germline loops: CDR1 LNHDA, CDR2 SQIVND (reference sequence). CDR3 length: 13 residues. V dropped 5 bases and J dropped 7 bases, with 12 bases sitting between them. Per the study methods: Nucleated cell counts were estimated from reference gene primer amplification. The table came from immunoSEQ multiplex PCR; TCRdb's copy has only in-frame clones and leaves some out. V, J and clone size are those of that table, while D and trimming were read from the DNA. The sample includes 87,000 or so clones, less than 95% seen only once; the top ten take over 6.5%.

The rearrangement links TRBV19 to TRBJ2-1; D perhaps matches TRBD2 (5 bases). The source is a man aged 18-30 years with COVID-19, enrolled during active disease. The sequencing input was peripheral blood. The CDR3 DNA reads TGTGCCAGTAGTTGGGAGTTGAGAAATGAGCAGTTCTTC. Translating it yields CASSWELRNEQFF. Complete variable domain (other parts from reference TRBV19 and TRBJ2-1): DGGITQSPKYLFRKEGQNVTLSCEQNLNHDAMYWYRQDPGQGLRLIYYSQIVNDFQKGDIAEGYSVSREKKESFPLTVTSAQKNPTAFYLCASSWELRNEQFFGPGTRLTVL.